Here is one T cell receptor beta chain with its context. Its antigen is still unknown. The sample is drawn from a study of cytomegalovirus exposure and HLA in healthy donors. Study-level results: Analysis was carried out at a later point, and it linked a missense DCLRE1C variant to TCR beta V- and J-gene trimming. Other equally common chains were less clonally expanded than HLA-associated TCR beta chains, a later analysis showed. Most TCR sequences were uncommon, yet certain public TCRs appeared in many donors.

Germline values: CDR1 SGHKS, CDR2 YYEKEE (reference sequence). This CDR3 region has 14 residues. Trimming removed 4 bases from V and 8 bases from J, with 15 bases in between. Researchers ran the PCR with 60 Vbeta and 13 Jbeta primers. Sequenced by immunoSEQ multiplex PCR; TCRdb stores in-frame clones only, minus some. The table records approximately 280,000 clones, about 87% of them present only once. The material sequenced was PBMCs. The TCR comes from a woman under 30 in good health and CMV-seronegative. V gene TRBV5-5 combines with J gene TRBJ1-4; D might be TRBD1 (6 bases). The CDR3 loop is CASSNRDNNEKLFF. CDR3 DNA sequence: TGTGCCAGCAGCAACCGGGACAACAACGAAAAACTGTTTTTT. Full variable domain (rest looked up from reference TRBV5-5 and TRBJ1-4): DAGVTQSPTHLIKTRGQQVTLRCSPISGHKSVSWYQQVLGQGPQFIFQYYEKEERGRGNFPDRFSARQFPNYSSELNVNALLLGDSALYLCASSNRDNNEKLFFGSGTQLSVL.